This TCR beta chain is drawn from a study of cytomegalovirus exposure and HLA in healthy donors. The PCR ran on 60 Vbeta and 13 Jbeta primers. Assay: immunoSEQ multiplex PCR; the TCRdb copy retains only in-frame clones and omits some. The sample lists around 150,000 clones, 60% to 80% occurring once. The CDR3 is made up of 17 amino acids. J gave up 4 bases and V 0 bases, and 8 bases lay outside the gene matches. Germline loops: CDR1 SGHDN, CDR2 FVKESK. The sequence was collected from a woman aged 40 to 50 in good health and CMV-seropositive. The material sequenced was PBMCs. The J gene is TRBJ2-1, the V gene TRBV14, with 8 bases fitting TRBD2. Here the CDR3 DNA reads TGTGCCAGCAGCCAAGATTTGACGGGAGGGAGATACAATGAGCAGTTCTTC. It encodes CASSQDLTGGRYNEQFF.